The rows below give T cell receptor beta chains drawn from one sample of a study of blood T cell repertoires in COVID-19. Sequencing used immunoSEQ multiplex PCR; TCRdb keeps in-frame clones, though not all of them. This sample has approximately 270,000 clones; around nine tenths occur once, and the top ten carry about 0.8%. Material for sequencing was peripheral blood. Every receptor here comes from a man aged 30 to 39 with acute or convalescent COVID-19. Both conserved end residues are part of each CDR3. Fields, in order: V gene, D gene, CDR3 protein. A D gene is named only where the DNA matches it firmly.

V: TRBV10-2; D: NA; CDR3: CASSESGSGGTQYF
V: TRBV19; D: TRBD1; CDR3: CASSIKQGATYEQYF
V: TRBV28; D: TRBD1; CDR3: CASGPGQGREQYF
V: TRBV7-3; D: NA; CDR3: CASSLGGLYNEQFF
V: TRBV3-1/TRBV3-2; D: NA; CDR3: CASSHGTLNTEAFF
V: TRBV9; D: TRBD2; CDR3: CASSAQLAGGPLEQFF
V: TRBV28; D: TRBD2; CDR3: CASGLAGENYEQYF
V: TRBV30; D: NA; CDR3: CAWSVVAVNQPQHF
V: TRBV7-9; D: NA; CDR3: CASSQGRTSYEQYF
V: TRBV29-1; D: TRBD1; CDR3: CSVSPDRISGNTIYF
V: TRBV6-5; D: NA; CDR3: CASSYEANTEAFF
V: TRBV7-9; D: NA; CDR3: CASSSMGGDTEAFF
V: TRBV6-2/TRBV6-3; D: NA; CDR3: CASSYWRVSTGELFF
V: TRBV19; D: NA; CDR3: CASSIRRGNSPLHF
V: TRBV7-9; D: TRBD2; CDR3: CASSLGLAGVLEQYF
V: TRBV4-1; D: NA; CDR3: CASSQLSVVGGTQYF
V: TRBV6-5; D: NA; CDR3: CASSYSGGRARSGYTF
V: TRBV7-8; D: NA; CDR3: CASSFRQAADTQYF
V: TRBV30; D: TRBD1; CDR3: CANRGNTGELFF
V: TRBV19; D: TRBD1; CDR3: CASSLSTGLATEAFF
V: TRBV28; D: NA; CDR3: CASYSGGYEQYF
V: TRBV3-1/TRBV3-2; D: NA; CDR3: CASSPMTVQETQYF
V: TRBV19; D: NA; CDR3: CASLTGSVAEAFF
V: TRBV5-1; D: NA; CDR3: CASSIDRLYEQYF
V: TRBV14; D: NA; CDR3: CASSQELGAGEKLFF
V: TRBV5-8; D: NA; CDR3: CASRFYRGLSDTQYF
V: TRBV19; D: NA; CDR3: CASSPELGTTEAFF
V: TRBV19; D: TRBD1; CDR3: CASSGGTGGGYGYTF
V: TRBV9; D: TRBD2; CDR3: CASSESTSGRQETQYF
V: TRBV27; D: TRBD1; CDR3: CASSPGPATGAAKTQYF
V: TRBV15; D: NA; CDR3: CATSTEQVRSGNTIYF
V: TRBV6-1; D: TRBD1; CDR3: CASSGRDRGQINQPQHF
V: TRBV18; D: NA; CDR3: CASSPYQGYEQYF
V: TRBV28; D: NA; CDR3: CASSSTGFTGANVLTF
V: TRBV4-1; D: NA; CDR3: CASSQVGLEADTQYF
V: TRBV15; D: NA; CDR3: CATSVLRGKNTQYF
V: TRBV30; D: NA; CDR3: CAWSSPFSGRGLSDTQYF
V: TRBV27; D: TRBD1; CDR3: CASRQGGSGGYTF
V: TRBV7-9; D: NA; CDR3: CASSPEIAEQFF
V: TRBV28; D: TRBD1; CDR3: CASSLSGTGTDTQYF
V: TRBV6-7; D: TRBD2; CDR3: CASSYPSGGGVRLDEQYF
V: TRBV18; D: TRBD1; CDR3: CASSPDRVEAFF
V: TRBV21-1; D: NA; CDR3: CASSLGLAGGTSTDTQYF
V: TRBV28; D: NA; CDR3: CASSLSVPGTRGQPQHF
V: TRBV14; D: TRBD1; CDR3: CASSQVAGGRVNTEAFF
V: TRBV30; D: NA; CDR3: CAWSQDAGLQPQHF
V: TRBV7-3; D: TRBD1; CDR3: CASSATGPTDTQYF
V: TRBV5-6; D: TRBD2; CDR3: CASSHSGRFYEQYF
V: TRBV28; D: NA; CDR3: CASSRTGTYEQYF
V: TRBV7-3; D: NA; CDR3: CASSPGADGELFF
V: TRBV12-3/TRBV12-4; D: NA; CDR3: CASSQAYTQYF
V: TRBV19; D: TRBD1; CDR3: CASSARTGNTGELFF
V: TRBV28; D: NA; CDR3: CASSLSGTTSRDEQFF
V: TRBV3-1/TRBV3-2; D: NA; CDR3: CASSQNSFEQFF
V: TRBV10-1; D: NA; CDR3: CASSGTSGLTSGEQYF
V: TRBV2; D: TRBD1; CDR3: CASTGQTYGYTF
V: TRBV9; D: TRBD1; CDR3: CASSVAGQAPYEQYF